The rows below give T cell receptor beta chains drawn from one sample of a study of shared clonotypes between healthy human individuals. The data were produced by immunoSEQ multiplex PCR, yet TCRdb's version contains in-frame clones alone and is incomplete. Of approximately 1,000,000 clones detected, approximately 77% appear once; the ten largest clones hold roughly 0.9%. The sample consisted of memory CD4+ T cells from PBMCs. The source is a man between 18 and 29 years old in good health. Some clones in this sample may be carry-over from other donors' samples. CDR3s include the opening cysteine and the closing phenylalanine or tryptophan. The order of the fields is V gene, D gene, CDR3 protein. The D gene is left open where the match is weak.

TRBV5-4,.,CASSLPGQGRYEQYF
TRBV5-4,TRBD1,CASSLGGKGALDGYTF
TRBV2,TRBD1,CANRGYEQFF
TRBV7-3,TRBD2,CASSLPGLAGANVLTF
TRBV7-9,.,CASSFLQREQYF
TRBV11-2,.,CASRPRRAELEQYF
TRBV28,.,CASNSLRAGSEQYF
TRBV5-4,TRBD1,CASSPGTVAHGYTF
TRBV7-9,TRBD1,CASSIRQGGTGELFF
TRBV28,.,CASKGPGKRTEAFF
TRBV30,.,CAWSLLVRETQYF
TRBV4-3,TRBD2,CASSQSVSSSGTFGTQYF
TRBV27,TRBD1,CASSDRGPQETQYF
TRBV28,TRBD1,CASSPTGQGPTEAFF
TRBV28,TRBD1,CASSFGNRGATEAFF
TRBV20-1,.,CSASRGEQFF
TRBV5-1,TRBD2,CASSPSGRSTSYEQYF